These 2 T cell receptor beta chains were sequenced from one sample in a study of T-cell memory formation after mild COVID-19. TCRdb reprocessed the 5' RACE reads with MiXCR, giving one entry per CDR3 protein. Of more than 75,000 distinct CDR3 sequences in the sample, nearly 25% are singletons; the top ten hold approximately 45%. Sequences were obtained from PBMCs or a T cell subset sorted from them (not recorded which). These receptors all come from a man aged 18-30 years who had mild COVID-19 (a few samples of this study predate the infection). Cell type and time point are not known.

DNA for the CDR3: TGTGCCAGCAGCGACGGACAGGGACAGGAGACCCAGTACTTC. Amino acid sequence: CASSDGQGQETQYF. The chain links TRBV2 to TRBJ2-5; 8 nucleotides match TRBD1. Germline values: CDR1 SNHLY, CDR2 FYNNEI. The CDR3 contains 14 residues. Trimming removed 6 bases from V and 5 bases from J; junction bases left unmatched: 8.

This clonotype was detected only once. The J gene is TRBJ1-2, the V gene TRBV20-1; TRBD1 aligns across 8 bases. Trimming took 5 bases from V and 3 from J; bases not matched to a gene: 2. The germline V gene has CDR1 DFQATT and CDR2 SNEGSKA (reference sequence). The CDR3 is 12 amino acids. The CDR3 bases are TGCAGTGCTGAGACAGGGGACTATGGCTACACCTTC. Amino acid sequence: CSAETGDYGYTF.